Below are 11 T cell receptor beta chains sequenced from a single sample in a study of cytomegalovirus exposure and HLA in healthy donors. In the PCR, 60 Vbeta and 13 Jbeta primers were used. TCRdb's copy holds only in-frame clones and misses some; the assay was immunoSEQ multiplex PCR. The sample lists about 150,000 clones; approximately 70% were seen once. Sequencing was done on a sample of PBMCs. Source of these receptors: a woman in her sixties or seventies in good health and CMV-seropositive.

In nucleotides, the CDR3 is TGTGCCAGCAAATTTCAATCTGGGGCCAACGTCCTGACTTTC. It yields the protein CASKFQSGANVLTF. This chain connects TRBV6-5 to TRBJ2-6; D gene unclear. Germline assignment: CDR1 MNHEY and CDR2 SVGAGI. The ends were cut back, 7 bases at V and 1 base at J, with 8 bases in the middle. The CDR3 sequence is 14 residues long.

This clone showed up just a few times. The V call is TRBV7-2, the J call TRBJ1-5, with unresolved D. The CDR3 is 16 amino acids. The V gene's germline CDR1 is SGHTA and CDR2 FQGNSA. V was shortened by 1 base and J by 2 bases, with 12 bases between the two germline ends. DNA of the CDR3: TGTGCCAGCAGCTTAGAAGGAACGAGGGGCAATCAGCCCCAGCATTTT. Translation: CASSLEGTRGNQPQHF.

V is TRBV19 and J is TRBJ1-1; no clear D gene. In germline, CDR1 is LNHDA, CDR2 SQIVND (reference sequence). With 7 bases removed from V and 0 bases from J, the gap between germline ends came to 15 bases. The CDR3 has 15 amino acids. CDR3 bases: TGTGCCAGTAAGTATGGAGGTCCAGTGAACACTGAAGCTTTCTTT. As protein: CASKYGGPVNTEAFF.

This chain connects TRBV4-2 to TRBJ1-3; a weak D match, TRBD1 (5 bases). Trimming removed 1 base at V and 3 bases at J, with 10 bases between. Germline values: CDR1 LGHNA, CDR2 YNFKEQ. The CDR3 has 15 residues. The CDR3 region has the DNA TGTGCCAGCAGCCAAGCCCGACAGAGTGGAAACACCATATATTTT. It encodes CASSQARQSGNTIYF.

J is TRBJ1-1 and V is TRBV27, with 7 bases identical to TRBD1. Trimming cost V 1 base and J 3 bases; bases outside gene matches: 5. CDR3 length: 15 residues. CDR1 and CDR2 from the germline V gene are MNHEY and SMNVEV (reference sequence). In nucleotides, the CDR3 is TGTGCCAGCAGTTTATGGCAGGGGGGACACACTGAAGCTTTCTTT. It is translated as CASSLWQGGHTEAFF.

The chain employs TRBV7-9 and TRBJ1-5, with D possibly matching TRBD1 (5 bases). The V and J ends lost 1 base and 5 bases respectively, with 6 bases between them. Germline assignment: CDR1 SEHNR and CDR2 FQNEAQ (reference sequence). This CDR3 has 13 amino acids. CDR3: CASSLGQHQPQHF. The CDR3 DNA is TGTGCCAGCAGCTTAGGACAGCATCAGCCCCAGCATTTT.

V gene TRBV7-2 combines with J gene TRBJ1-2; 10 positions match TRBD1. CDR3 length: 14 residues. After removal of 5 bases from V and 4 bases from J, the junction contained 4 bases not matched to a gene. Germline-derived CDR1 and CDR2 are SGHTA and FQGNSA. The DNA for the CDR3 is TGTGCCAGCAGCGCGGACAGGGGGGCCTATGGCTACACCTTC. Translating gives CASSADRGAYGYTF.

Written as DNA, the CDR3 is TGTGCCAGTGAGGACAGGGTGGGAAACACCATATATTTT. It specifies CASEDRVGNTIYF. This chain links TRBV19 with TRBJ1-3; TRBD1 matches 8 bases. The CDR3 runs 13 residues. Losses at the gene ends were 8 bases for V and 4 bases for J; bases not matched to a gene: 4. CDR1 and CDR2 from the germline V gene are LNHDA and SQIVND (reference sequence).

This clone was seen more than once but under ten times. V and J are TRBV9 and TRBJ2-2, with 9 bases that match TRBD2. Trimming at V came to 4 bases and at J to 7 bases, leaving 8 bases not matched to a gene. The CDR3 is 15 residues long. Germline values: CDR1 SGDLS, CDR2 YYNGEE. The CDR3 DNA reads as TGTGCCAGCAGCCTCTTAGCGGGAGACAGCGGGGAGCTGTTTTTT. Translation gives CASSLLAGDSGELFF. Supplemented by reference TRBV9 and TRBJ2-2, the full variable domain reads DSGVTQTPKHLITATGQRVTLRCSPRSGDLSVYWYQQSLDQGLQFLIQYYNGEERAKGNILERFSAQQFPDLHSELNLSSLELGDSALYFCASSLLAGDSGELFFGEGSRLTVL.

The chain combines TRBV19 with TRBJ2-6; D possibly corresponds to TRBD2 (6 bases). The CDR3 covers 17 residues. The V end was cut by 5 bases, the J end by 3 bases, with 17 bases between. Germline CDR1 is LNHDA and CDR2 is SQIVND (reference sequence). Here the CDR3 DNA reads TGTGCCAGTAGTCCCTTAGGGCTAGCGAGTGGGGCCAACGTCCTGACTTTC. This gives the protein CASSPLGLASGANVLTF.

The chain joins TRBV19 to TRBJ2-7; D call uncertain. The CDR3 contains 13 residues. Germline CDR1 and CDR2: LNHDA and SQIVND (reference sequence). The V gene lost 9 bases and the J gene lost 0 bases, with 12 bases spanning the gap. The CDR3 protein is CASQRASSYEQYF. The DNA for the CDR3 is TGTGCCAGCCAGCGTGCGAGCTCCTACGAGCAGTACTTC.